This is a list of T cell receptor beta chains from one sample in a study of T cell clonotyping in hematopoietic cell transplantation. Using immunoSEQ multiplex PCR, the repertoire was profiled, and TCRdb retains in-frame clones only, with some absent. The sample carries 25,000 to 35,000 clones, 60% to 80% recorded once. This sample comprised peripheral blood mononuclear cells, obtained before stem cell transplant. All receptors come from a man between 50 and 59 years old with myelodysplastic syndrome. Some clones in this sample may be carry-over from other donors' samples. CDR3s include the opening cysteine and the closing phenylalanine or tryptophan. The D gene is left open where the match is weak. Size is stated for part of the rows, as once, few or many counts, or as a class when the clone is expanded.

>TRBJ1-2|.|.|TRBV9
CASSRLMDGYTF
TGTGCCAGCAGCCGACTTATGGATGGCTACACCTTC
>TRBJ2-3|.|large|TRBV6-5
CASRLSGSGDTQYF
TGTGCCAGCAGACTGTCTGGTAGCGGAGATACGCAGTATTTT
>TRBJ2-1|TRBD2|.|TRBV10-3
CAISEKRENEQFF
TGTGCCATCAGTGAGAAGCGGGAGAATGAGCAGTTCTTC
>TRBJ2-3|.|.|TRBV9
CASSALALYTDTQYF
TGTGCCAGCAGCGCCCTAGCGTTGTACACAGATACGCAGTATTTT
>TRBJ1-1|.|once|TRBV2
CASSPRRGLDTEAFF
TGTGCCAGCAGTCCACGTCGGGGATTGGACACTGAAGCTTTCTTT
>TRBJ2-7|.|.|TRBV14
CASSKGGRGDEQYF
TGTGCCAGCAGCAAGGGCGGCAGGGGGGACGAGCAGTACTTC
>TRBJ2-1|.|few|TRBV5-1
CASSLVASSQGNEQFF
TGCGCCAGCAGCTTGGTCGCCTCGAGCCAGGGCAATGAGCAGTTCTTC
>TRBJ2-7|.|.|TRBV28
CASSPSVYEQYF
TGTGCCAGCAGTCCGAGTGTGTACGAGCAGTACTTC
>TRBJ1-5|TRBD1|.|TRBV6-1
CATSGQENQPQHF
TGTGCCACCTCGGGACAGGAGAATCAGCCCCAGCATTTT
>TRBJ2-7|TRBD1|once|TRBV2
CASSGTGLNYEQYF
TGTGCCAGCAGTGGGACAGGGTTGAACTACGAGCAGTACTTC
>TRBJ2-1|TRBD1|.|TRBV29-1
CSVVGQGHNEQFF
TGCAGCGTTGTGGGACAGGGACACAATGAGCAGTTCTTC
>TRBJ2-7|TRBD1|.|TRBV30
CAWSGQGAGEQYF
TGTGCCTGGAGTGGACAGGGGGCGGGCGAGCAGTACTTC
>TRBJ1-2|.|.|TRBV29-1
CSVEPGEEYGYTF
TGCAGCGTTGAGCCAGGGGAGGAATATGGCTACACCTTC
>TRBJ2-7|TRBD2|once|TRBV6-5
CASSSLAGSSYEQYF
TGTGCCAGCAGTTCTCTAGCGGGGTCCTCCTACGAGCAGTACTTC
>TRBJ2-2|TRBD2|.|TRBV6-1
CASSGRHRGGYYTGELFF
TGTGCCAGCAGTGGGCGCCACCGGGGAGGGTATTACACCGGGGAGCTGTTTTTT
>TRBJ1-2|.|.|TRBV2
CASRPAVTNYGYTF
TGTGCCAGCAGGCCCGCTGTCACTAACTATGGCTACACCTTC
>TRBJ2-6|.|.|TRBV6-4
CASSDRGGLGANVLTF
TGTGCCAGCAGTGACCGGGGAGGTTTGGGGGCCAACGTCCTGACTTTC
>TRBJ1-1|TRBD1|.|TRBV6-1
CASRGQAPNTEAFF
TGTGCCAGCAGGGGACAGGCTCCGAACACTGAAGCTTTCTTT
>TRBJ1-6|TRBD1|.|TRBV4-1
CASSHPQGVHYNSPLHF
TGCGCCAGCAGCCATCCACAGGGGGTTCACTATAATTCACCCCTCCACTTT
>TRBJ2-7|TRBD2|.|TRBV27
CASSWTSGTYEQYF
TGTGCCAGCAGTTGGACTAGCGGGACCTACGAGCAGTACTTC
>TRBJ1-5|.|.|TRBV1
CTSSQIGQGASNQPQHF
TGCACCAGCAGCCAAATCGGCCAGGGGGCGAGCAATCAGCCCCAGCATTTT
>TRBJ1-1|.|.|TRBV29-1
CSVDPGAGNNEAFF
TGCAGCGTTGATCCAGGGGCTGGCAATAATGAAGCTTTCTTT
>TRBJ2-1|.|.|TRBV20-1
CSAPRDDEQFF
TGCAGTGCGCCCCGGGACGATGAGCAGTTCTTC
>TRBJ1-5|.|.|TRBV4-1
CASSQVDRGQPQHF
TGCGCCAGCAGCCAAGTAGACAGAGGCCAGCCCCAGCATTTT
>TRBJ2-3|TRBD2|few|TRBV5-6
CASSSGLATDTQYF
TGTGCCAGCAGTTCTGGACTAGCGACAGATACGCAGTATTTT
>TRBJ1-6|.|.|TRBV27
CASSSPASSYNSPLHF
TGTGCCAGCAGTTCCCCTGCGAGCTCCTATAATTCACCCCTCCACTTT
>TRBJ2-1|TRBD1|.|TRBV30
CAWSGGWLTGSSYNEQFF
TGTGCCTGGAGTGGGGGGTGGTTGACAGGGAGCTCCTACAATGAGCAGTTCTTC
>TRBJ1-5|TRBD1|.|TRBV2
CASSKTGGDQPQHF
TGTGCCAGCAGTAAGACAGGGGGCGATCAGCCCCAGCATTTT
>TRBJ2-2|.|.|TRBV29-1
CSVPLPTGELFF
TGCAGCGTTCCCCTTCCCACCGGGGAGCTGTTTTTT